This T cell receptor (beta chain) was sequenced in a study of OX40 agonist ivuxolimab in advanced cancers. Details on this clone: Its antigen is currently unknown.

Regarding the study as a whole: At 0.1 to 3.0 mg/kg, CD4+ and CD8+ blood T cells expanded clonally by week 6.

The repertoire was sequenced with immunoSEQ multiplex PCR; TCRdb's copy has only in-frame clones and lacks some. The sample lists 30,000 or so clones, roughly three quarters occurring once. Germline loops: CDR1 LNHNV, CDR2 YYDKDF (reference sequence). With 8 bases removed from V and 1 base from J, the gap between germline ends came to 11 bases. This CDR3 spans 13 amino acids. This chain uses TRBV15 with TRBJ2-5; unclear D gene. Material: CD4+ or CD8+ T cells sorted from blood, obtained in a trial of the OX40 agonist ivuxolimab. The clonotype originates from an adult with an advanced solid tumor such as melanoma, head and neck, liver or kidney cancer. The CDR3 nucleotides are TGTGCCACCCAGCCGGGCCTCCAAGAGACCCAGTACTTC. This codes for CATQPGLQETQYF.